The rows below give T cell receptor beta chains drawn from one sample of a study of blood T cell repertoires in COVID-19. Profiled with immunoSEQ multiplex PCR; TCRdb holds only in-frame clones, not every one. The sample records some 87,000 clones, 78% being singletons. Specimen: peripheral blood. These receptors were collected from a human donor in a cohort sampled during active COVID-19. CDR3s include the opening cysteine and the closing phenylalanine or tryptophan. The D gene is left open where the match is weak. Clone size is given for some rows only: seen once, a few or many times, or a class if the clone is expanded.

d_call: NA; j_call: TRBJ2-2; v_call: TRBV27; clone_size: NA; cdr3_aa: CASRTAGELFF; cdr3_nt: TGTGCCAGCAGAACGGCCGGGGAGCTGTTTTTT
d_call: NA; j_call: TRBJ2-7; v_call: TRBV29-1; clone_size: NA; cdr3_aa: CSVEGRVPYEQYF; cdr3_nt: TGCAGCGTTGAGGGCAGGGTACCCTACGAGCAGTACTTC
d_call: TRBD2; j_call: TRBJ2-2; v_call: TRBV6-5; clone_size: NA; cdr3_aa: CATRGTSLTGELFF; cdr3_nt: TGTGCCACCAGGGGGACTAGCCTCACCGGGGAGCTGTTTTTT
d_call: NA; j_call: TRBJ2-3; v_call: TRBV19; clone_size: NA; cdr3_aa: CASSDTIDTQYF; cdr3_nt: TGTGCCAGTAGTGACACGATAGATACGCAGTATTTT
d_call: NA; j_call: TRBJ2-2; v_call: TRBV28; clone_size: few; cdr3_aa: CASSLVPWGAGELFF; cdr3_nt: TGTGCCAGCAGTTTGGTTCCGTGGGGGGCCGGGGAGCTGTTTTTT
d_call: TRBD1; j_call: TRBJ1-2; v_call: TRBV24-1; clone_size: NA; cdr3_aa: CATSDPGTGGSLGYTF; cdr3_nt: TGTGCCACCAGTGATCCAGGGACAGGGGGTAGCCTTGGCTACACCTTC
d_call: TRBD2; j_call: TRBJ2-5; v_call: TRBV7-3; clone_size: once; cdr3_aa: CASSYSGGAETQYF; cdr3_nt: TGTGCCAGCAGTTATAGCGGGGGGGCCGAGACCCAGTACTTC
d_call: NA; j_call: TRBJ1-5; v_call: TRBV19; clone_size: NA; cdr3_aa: CASISQGGNQPQHF; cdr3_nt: TGTGCCAGTATATCCCAAGGCGGGAATCAGCCCCAGCATTTT
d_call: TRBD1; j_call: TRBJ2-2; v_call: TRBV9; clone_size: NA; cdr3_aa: CASSDPGQLTGELFF; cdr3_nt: TGTGCCAGCAGCGACCCGGGACAGTTAACCGGGGAGCTGTTTTTT
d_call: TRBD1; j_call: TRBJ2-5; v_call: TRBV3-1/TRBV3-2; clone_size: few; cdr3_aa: CASSQSRTDREETQYF; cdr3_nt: TGTGCCAGCAGCCAATCCAGGACGGACAGGGAAGAGACCCAGTACTTC
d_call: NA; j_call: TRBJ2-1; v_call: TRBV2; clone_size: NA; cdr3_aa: CASLLPGRQGANEQFF; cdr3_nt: TGTGCCAGCTTATTACCCGGGAGGCAGGGGGCAAATGAGCAGTTCTTC
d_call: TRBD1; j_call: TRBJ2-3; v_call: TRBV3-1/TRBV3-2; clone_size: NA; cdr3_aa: CASSSPGTGKDTQYF; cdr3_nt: TGTGCCAGCAGCTCCCCCGGGACAGGGAAAGATACGCAGTATTTT
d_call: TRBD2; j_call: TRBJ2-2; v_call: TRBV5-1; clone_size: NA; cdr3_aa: CASSFSGGANTGELFF; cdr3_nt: TGCGCCAGCAGCTTTAGCGGGGGGGCGAACACCGGGGAGCTGTTTTTT
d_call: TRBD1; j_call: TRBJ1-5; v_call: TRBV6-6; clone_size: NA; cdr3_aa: CASSYPDRGNQPQHF; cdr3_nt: TGTGCCAGCAGTTACCCCGACAGGGGAAATCAGCCCCAGCATTTT
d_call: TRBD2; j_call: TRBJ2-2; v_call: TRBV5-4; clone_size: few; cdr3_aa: CASSMGLAGGKTGELFF; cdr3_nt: TGTGCCAGCAGCATGGGACTAGCGGGAGGTAAAACCGGGGAGCTGTTTTTT
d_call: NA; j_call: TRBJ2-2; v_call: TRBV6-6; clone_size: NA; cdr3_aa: CASQIQGMAAGELFF; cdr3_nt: TGTGCCAGCCAAATCCAGGGAATGGCGGCCGGGGAGCTGTTTTTT
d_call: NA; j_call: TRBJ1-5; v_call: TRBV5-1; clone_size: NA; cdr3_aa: CASSLGQENQPQHF; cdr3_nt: TGCGCCAGCAGCTTGGGACAGGAAAATCAGCCCCAGCATTTT
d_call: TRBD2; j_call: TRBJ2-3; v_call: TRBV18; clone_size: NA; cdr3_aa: CASSPLWLAGGPSDTQYF; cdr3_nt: TGTGCCAGCTCACCACTTTGGTTAGCGGGAGGGCCATCAGATACGCAGTATTTT
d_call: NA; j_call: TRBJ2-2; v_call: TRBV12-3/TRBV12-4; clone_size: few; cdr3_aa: CASSLSAGELFF; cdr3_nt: TGTGCCAGCAGTTTGAGCGCCGGGGAGCTGTTTTTT
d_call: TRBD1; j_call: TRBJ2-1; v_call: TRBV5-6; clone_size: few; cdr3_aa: CASSFDRGQGNEQFF; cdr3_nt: TGTGCCAGCAGCTTCGACAGGGGTCAAGGGAATGAGCAGTTCTTC
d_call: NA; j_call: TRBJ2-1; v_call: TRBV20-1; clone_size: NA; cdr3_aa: CSASSTGDYNEQFF; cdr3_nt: TGCAGTGCTAGTAGTACAGGAGACTACAATGAGCAGTTCTTC
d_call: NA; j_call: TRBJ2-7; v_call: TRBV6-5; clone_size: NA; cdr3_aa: CATLPGVSSYEQYF; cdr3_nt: TGTGCCACTTTGCCCGGGGTAAGCTCCTACGAGCAGTACTTC
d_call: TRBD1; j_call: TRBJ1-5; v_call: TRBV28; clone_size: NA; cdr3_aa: CASREPGQGSNQPQHF; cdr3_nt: TGTGCCAGCAGGGAGCCTGGACAGGGCAGCAATCAGCCCCAGCATTTT
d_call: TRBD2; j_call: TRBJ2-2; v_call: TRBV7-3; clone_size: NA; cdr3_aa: CASSPTSGGAGELFF; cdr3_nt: TGTGCCAGCAGCCCCACCAGCGGGGGGGCCGGGGAGCTGTTTTTT
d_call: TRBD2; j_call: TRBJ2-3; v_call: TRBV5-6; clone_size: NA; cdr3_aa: CASRKRGLSTDTQYF; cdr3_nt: TGTGCCAGCAGAAAGCGGGGGTTAAGCACAGATACGCAGTATTTT
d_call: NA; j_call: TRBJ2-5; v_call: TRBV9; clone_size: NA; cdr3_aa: CASSTAPGQTGETQYF; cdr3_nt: TGTGCCAGCAGCACCGCCCCGGGACAAACGGGAGAGACCCAGTACTTC
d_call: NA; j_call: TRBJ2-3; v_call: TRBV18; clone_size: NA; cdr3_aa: CASTSTDTQYF; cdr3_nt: TGTGCCAGCACTAGCACAGATACGCAGTATTTT
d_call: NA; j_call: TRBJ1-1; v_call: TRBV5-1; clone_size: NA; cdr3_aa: CASSSYSGNTEAFF; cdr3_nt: TGCGCCAGCAGTTCTTACTCAGGGAACACTGAAGCTTTCTTT
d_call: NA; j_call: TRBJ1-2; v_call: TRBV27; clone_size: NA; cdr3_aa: CASSLQGRGYTF; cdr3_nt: TGTGCCAGCAGTCTTCAAGGGAGAGGCTACACCTTC
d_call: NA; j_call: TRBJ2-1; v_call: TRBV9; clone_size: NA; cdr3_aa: CASSVEGLALNEQFF; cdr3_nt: TGTGCCAGCAGCGTAGAGGGACTGGCCCTCAATGAGCAGTTCTTC
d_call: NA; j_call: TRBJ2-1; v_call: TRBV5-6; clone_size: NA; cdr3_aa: CASSWEGGRTDNEQFF; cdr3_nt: TGTGCCAGCAGCTGGGAGGGGGGGCGGACCGACAATGAGCAGTTCTTC
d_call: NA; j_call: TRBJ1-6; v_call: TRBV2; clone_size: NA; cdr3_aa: CASSVNRAADSPLHF; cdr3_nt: TGTGCCAGCAGTGTCAACAGGGCTGCGGATTCACCCCTCCACTTT
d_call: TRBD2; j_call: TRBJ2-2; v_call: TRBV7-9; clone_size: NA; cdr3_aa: CASSRPGEGANTGELFF; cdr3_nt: TGTGCCAGCAGCCGCCCGGGGGAGGGCGCGAACACCGGGGAGCTGTTTTTT
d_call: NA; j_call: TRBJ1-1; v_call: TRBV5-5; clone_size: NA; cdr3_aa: CASSSEVLARFETEAFF; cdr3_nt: TGTGCCAGCAGCTCCGAGGTCTTGGCGAGGTTTGAAACTGAAGCTTTCTTT
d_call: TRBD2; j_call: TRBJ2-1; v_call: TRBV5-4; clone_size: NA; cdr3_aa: CASSALRGTRSGEQFF; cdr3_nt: TGTGCCAGCAGCGCCCTGCGGGGGACTAGATCGGGTGAGCAGTTCTTC
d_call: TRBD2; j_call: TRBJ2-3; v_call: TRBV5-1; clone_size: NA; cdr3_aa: CASSWGLATDTQYF; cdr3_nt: TGCGCCAGCAGCTGGGGACTAGCCACAGATACGCAGTATTTT
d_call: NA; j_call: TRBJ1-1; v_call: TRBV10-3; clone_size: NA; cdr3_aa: CAISESGRGYTEAFF; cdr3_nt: TGTGCCATCAGTGAGTCTGGCAGGGGTTACACTGAAGCTTTCTTT
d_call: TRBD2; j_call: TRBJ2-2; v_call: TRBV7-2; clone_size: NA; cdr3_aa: CASSRPLAGVGGTGELFF; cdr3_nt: TGTGCCAGCAGCCGTCCTCTAGCGGGAGTGGGTGGGACCGGGGAGCTGTTTTTT
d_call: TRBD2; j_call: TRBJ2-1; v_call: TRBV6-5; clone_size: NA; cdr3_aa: CASSPRGGGYNEQFF; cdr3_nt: TGTGCCAGCAGTCCCCGGGGGGGTGGCTACAATGAGCAGTTCTTC
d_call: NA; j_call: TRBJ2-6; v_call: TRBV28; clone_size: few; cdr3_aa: CASSLGQVSGANVLTF; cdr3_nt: TGTGCCAGCAGTCTAGGACAAGTCTCTGGGGCCAACGTCCTGACTTTC
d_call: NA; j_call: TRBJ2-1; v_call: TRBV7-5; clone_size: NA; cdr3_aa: CARSGRTSGVDNEQFF; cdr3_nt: TGTGCCAGAAGCGGGCGGACTAGCGGGGTCGACAATGAGCAGTTCTTC
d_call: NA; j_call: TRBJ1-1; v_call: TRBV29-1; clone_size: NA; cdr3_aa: CSVEDQGPEAFF; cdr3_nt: TGCAGCGTTGAAGATCAGGGGCCTGAAGCTTTCTTT